This TCR beta chain was captured in a study of PD-1 blockade in classical Hodgkin lymphoma. Study-wide background: Once every 2 weeks, patients received intravenous nivolumab at 3 mg/kg.

The CDR3 consists of 13 residues. V lost 8 bases to trimming and J lost 2 bases, with 9 bases between them. CDR1 is MGHDK, CDR2 SYGVNS, per germline. Produced via immunoSEQ multiplex PCR; TCRdb's table is partial and in-frame only. This table holds about 24,000 clones, about 74% found once. Relapses following autologous stem cell transplantation were seen in all patients, with brentuximab vedotin exposure varying. The source is a human donor with classical Hodgkin lymphoma. The sample here was peripheral blood mononuclear cells (PBMCs), taken before the second cycle of nivolumab. The chain employs TRBV25-1 and TRBJ2-2, with D perhaps TRBD1 (5 bases). This CDR3 reads CASHRSNTGELFF. In DNA form, the CDR3 reads TGTGCCAGCCACAGGAGTAACACCGGGGAGCTGTTTTTT. The variable domain in full, completed from reference TRBV25-1 and TRBJ2-2, reads EADIYQTPRYLVIGTGKKITLECSQTMGHDKMYWYQQDPGMELHLIHYSYGVNSTEKGDLSSESTVSRIRTEHFPLTLESARPSHTSQYLCASHRSNTGELFFGEGSRLTVL.